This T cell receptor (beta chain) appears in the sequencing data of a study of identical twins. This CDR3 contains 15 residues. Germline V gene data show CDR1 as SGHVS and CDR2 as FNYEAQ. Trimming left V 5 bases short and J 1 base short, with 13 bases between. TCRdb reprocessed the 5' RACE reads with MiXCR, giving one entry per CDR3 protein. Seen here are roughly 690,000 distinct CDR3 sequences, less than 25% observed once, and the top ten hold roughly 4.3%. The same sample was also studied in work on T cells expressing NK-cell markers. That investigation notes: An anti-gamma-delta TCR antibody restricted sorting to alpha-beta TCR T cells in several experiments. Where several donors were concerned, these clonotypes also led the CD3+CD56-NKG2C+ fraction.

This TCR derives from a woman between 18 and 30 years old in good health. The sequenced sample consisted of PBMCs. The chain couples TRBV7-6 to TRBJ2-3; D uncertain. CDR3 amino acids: CASSRYAGGTDTQYF. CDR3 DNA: TGTGCCAGCAGCCGATACGCCGGAGGCACAGATACGCAGTATTTT.